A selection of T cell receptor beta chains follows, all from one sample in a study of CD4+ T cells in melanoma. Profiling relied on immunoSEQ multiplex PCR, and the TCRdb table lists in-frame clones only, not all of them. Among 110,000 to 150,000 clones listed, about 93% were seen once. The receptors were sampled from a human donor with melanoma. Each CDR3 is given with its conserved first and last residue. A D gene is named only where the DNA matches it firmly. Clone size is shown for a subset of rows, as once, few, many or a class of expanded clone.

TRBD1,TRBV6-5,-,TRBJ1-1,CASRGDSYTEAFF,TGTGCCAGCAGGGGGGACAGTTACACTGAAGCTTTCTTT
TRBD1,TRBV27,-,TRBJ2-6,CASRTIKTGGAAGANVLTF,TGTGCCAGCCGAACTATTAAGACAGGGGGCGCGGCGGGGGCCAACGTCCTGACTTTC
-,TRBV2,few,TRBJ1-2,CASSENLSRYGYTF,TGTGCCAGCAGTGAAAACCTGTCACGCTATGGCTACACCTTC
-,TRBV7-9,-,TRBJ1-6,CASSLGSPLHF,TGTGCCAGCAGCTTAGGATCACCCCTCCACTTT
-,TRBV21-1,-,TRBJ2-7,CASSKVRAYHLSYEQYF,TGTGCCAGCAGCAAAGTACGAGCCTATCATCTCTCCTACGAGCAGTACTTC
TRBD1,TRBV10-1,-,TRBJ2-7,CASSPTRGREQYF,TGCGCCAGCAGCCCTACTAGGGGGCGCGAGCAGTACTTC
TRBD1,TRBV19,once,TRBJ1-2,CASRRTGGNYGYTF,TGTGCCAGTAGGAGGACAGGGGGTAACTATGGCTACACCTTC
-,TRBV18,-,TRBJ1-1,CASSPPSVGLALNTEAFF,TGTGCCAGCTCACCACCGTCAGTCGGATTAGCATTGAACACTGAAGCTTTCTTT
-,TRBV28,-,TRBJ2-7,CASSINNYEQYF,TGTGCCAGCAGTATCAATAACTACGAGCAGTACTTC
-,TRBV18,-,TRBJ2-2,CASSQRGLNTGELFF,TGTGCCAGCTCACAGAGGGGCCTGAACACCGGGGAGCTGTTTTTT
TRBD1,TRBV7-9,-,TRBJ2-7,CASSRTGVYEQYF,TGTGCCAGCAGCCGCACAGGGGTCTACGAGCAGTACTTC
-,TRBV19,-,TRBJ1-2,CASTGETDNYGYTF,TGTGCCAGTACCGGGGAGACGGATAACTATGGCTACACCTTC
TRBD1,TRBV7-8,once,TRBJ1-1,CASSRTGRGTEAFF,TGTGCCAGCAGCCGGACAGGTAGGGGCACTGAAGCTTTCTTT
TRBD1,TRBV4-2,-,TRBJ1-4,CASSQNTGTGGSEKLFF,TGTGCCAGCAGCCAAAATACGGGGACAGGGGGAAGCGAAAAACTGTTTTTT
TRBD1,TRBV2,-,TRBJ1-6,CASSDQGALSPLHF,TGTGCCAGCAGTGACCAGGGGGCGCTCTCACCCCTCCACTTT
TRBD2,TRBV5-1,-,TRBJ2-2,CASSFTRGGDTGELFF,TGCGCCAGCAGCTTTACCCGGGGGGGAGATACCGGGGAGCTGTTTTTT
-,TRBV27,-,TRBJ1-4,CASSFKGREKLFF,TGTGCCAGCAGCTTTAAAGGACGCGAAAAACTGTTTTTT
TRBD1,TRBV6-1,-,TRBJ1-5,CASSRDRAGNQPQHF,TGTGCCAGCAGCCGGGACAGGGCTGGCAATCAGCCCCAGCATTTT
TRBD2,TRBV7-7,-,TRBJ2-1,CASSSGGSYNEQFF,TGTGCTAGCAGCTCGGGGGGCTCCTACAATGAGCAGTTCTTC
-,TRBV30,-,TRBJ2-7,CAWSKTRIGLAQYF,TGTGCCTGGAGTAAGACGCGGATCGGCCTCGCGCAGTACTTC
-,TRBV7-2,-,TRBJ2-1,CASSLRPRQNNEQFF,TGTGCCAGCAGCTTACGTCCTCGGCAGAACAATGAGCAGTTCTTC
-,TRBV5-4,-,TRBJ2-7,CASSSGRVRTPNEQYF,TGTGCCAGCAGCTCTGGCAGGGTAAGGACCCCTAACGAGCAGTACTTC
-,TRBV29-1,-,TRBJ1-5,CSVALGVGGNQPQHF,TGCAGCGTTGCCCTCGGGGTAGGAGGCAATCAGCCCCAGCATTTT
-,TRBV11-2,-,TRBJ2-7,CASSLLFEGEQYF,TGTGCCAGCAGCTTACTCTTCGAAGGCGAGCAGTACTTC
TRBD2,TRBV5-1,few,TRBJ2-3,CASSLGSGGTSDTQYF,TGCGCCAGCAGCTTGGGTAGCGGGGGAACCTCCGATACGCAGTATTTT
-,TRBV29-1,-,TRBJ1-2,CSVVWTNYGYTF,TGCAGCGTTGTATGGACAAACTATGGCTACACCTTC
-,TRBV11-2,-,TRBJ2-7,CASSPAGQAPYEQYF,TGTGCCAGCAGCCCCGCAGGGCAGGCCCCCTACGAGCAGTACTTC
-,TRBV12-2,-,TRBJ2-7,CASRLPRPLYEQYF,TGTGCAAGTCGCTTACCGAGGCCTCTCTACGAGCAGTACTTC
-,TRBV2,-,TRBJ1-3,CASSPRGGDTIYF,TGTGCCAGCAGCCCCCGGGGGGGGGACACCATATATTTT
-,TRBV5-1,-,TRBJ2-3,CASSLDGGSTDTQYF,TGCGCCAGCAGCTTGGACGGGGGTAGCACAGATACGCAGTATTTT
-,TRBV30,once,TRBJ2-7,CAWSGGREYEQYF,TGTGCCTGGAGTGGTGGACGGGAGTACGAGCAGTACTTC
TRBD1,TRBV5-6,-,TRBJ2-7,CASSLSGTGSGRARYEQYF,TGTGCCAGCAGCTTATCCGGGACAGGGTCGGGACGAGCGAGGTACGAGCAGTACTTC
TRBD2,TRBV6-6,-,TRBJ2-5,CASSYRAGGPGETQYF,TGTGCCAGCAGTTACAGAGCGGGGGGGCCTGGAGAGACCCAGTACTTC
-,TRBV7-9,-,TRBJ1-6,CASSFPKSSYNSPLHF,TGTGCCAGCAGCTTTCCGAAGAGCTCCTATAATTCACCCCTCCACTTT
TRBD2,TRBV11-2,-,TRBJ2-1,CASSFAGGVYNEQFF,TGTGCCAGCAGCTTCGCGGGGGGGGTTTACAATGAGCAGTTCTTC
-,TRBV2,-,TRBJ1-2,CASRYGGSFDGYTF,TGTGCCAGCAGATACGGGGGGTCGTTCGATGGCTACACCTTC
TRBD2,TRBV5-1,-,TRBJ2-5,CASSPSGGAGETQYF,TGCGCCAGCAGCCCTAGCGGGGGGGCCGGGGAGACCCAGTACTTC
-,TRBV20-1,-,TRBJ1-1,CSASTVTEAFF,TGCAGTGCCTCGACAGTCACTGAAGCTTTCTTT
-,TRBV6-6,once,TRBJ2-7,CASSSTGPSYEQYF,TGTGCCAGCAGCAGTACAGGTCCTAGCTACGAGCAGTACTTC
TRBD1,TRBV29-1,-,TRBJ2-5,CSGGQGNRETQYF,TGCAGCGGAGGACAGGGGAACAGAGAGACCCAGTACTTC
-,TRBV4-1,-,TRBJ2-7,CASSQEHGGETYEQYF,TGCGCCAGCAGCCAAGAACACGGGGGCGAAACCTACGAGCAGTACTTC